Below, 10 T cell receptor beta chains from the same sample are listed, as sequenced in a study of beta chain features in type 1 diabetes. The study reverse transcribed the entire isolated RNA, so it sequenced expressed TCRB transcripts. Some clones are missing from TCRdb's copy, which holds only in-frame ones; the method was immunoSEQ multiplex PCR. The profile shows over 700,000 clones, 17% of them singletons. Material for sequencing was naive CD4+ T cells from blood. These receptors were collected from a woman in her late teens or twenties in good health.

This clone was picked up a small number of times. The identical CDR3 is also encoded by other nucleotide sequences in the sample. This chain connects TRBV5-1 to TRBJ2-3; weak D call: TRBD2 (6 bases). The germline V gene encodes CDR1 SGHRS and CDR2 YFSETQ. The CDR3 consists of 15 residues. With 0 bases removed from V and 2 bases from J, the gap between germline ends came to 10 bases. CDR3 nucleotides: TGCGCCAGCAGCTTGGGACTAGTCTCCACAGATACGCAGTATTTT. Residues: CASSLGLVSTDTQYF.

This clone was recorded a few times. J is TRBJ2-1 and V is TRBV7-2; maybe TRBD1 (6 bases). V lost 4 bases and J lost 10, with 11 bases in between. This CDR3 contains 12 residues. The germline V gene encodes CDR1 SGHTA and CDR2 FQGNSA. CDR3 in amino acids: CASSYQGWEQFF. The CDR3 region has the DNA TGTGCCAGCAGCTACCAGGGGTGGGAGCAGTTCTTC.

This clone has just a few counts. DNA for the CDR3: TGTGCCAGCAGCTTAGTAGACGGGAATGAAAAACTGTTTTTT. Translating gives CASSLVDGNEKLFF. This chain uses TRBV7-6 with TRBJ1-4, with no clear D. The V end lost 1 base, the J end lost 5 bases, and 8 bases lay between the germline ends. This CDR3 contains 14 residues. Per germline, CDR1 SGHVS and CDR2 FNYEAQ.

This clone has more than one count but fewer than ten. This chain joins TRBV7-3 and TRBJ2-2, with a possible D match to TRBD1 (5 bases). CDR3 length equals 15 residues. CDR1 SGHTA and CDR2 FQGTGA come from the germline V gene. The ends were cut back, 1 base at V and 1 base at J, with 7 bases in the middle. The DNA for the CDR3 is TGTGCCAGCAGCTTAAAGGGGCAGAACACCGGGGAGCTGTTTTTT. Protein: CASSLKGQNTGELFF. Using reference TRBV7-3 and TRBJ2-2 for the parts outside the CDR3, the full variable domain is GAGVSQTPSNKVTEKGKYVELRCDPISGHTALYWYRQSLGQGPEFLIYFQGTGAADDSGLPNDRFFAVRPEGSVSTLKIQRTERGDSAVYLCASSLKGQNTGELFFGEGSRLTVL.

This clone was seen more than once but under ten times. V gene TRBV27 combines with J gene TRBJ2-1, with D perhaps being TRBD1 or TRBD2 (5 bases each). CDR1 is MNHEY, CDR2 SMNVEV, per germline (reference sequence). The V end lost 7 bases, the J end lost 9 bases, and 25 bases lay between the germline ends. There are 16 residues in the CDR3. The CDR3 coding sequence is TGTGCCAGCACTCCGGGGCGGCTAGTAAGGCCCGGTGAGCAGTTCTTC. It encodes CASTPGRLVRPGEQFF.

This clone was picked up a small number of times. V is TRBV25-1 and J is TRBJ2-6; D uncertain. CDR1 MGHDK and CDR2 SYGVNS come from the germline V gene. The CDR3 has 13 amino acids. Trimming pared 9 bases from V and 4 bases from J, leaving 10 bases between. The CDR3 DNA is TGTGCCAGTCGACGCCAGGGGGCCAACGTCCTGACTTTC. It is translated as CASRRQGANVLTF. Filled out from reference TRBV25-1 and TRBJ2-6, the complete variable domain reads EADIYQTPRYLVIGTGKKITLECSQTMGHDKMYWYQQDPGMELHLIHYSYGVNSTEKGDLSSESTVSRIRTEHFPLTLESARPSHTSQYLCASRRQGANVLTFGAGSRLTVL.

V usage is TRBV28 and J usage is TRBJ2-4; no clear D. V shed 2 bases and J shed 4 bases, with 9 bases lying between them. Germline CDR1 and CDR2: MDHEN and SYDVKM. The CDR3 contains 14 residues. CDR3 sequence (DNA): TGTGCCAGCAGTTTAACTGGTCTTAAAAACATTCAGTACTTC. Translating it yields CASSLTGLKNIQYF.

This chain connects TRBV27 to TRBJ2-2; a possible D gene is TRBD1 (6 bases). Germline CDR1 is MNHEY and CDR2 is SMNVEV (reference sequence). Trimming took 7 bases from V and 4 from J, leaving 10 bases between them. The CDR3 length is 13 residues. CDR3 region: CASTGTTTGELFF. The CDR3 nucleotides read TGTGCCAGCACGGGGACAACCACCGGGGAGCTGTTTTTT.

The rearrangement links TRBV6-5 to TRBJ1-2; D gene uncertain. Trimming took 2 bases from V and 2 from J, leaving 3 bases between them. The CDR3 length is 12 residues. Germline values: CDR1 MNHEY, CDR2 SVGAGI. CDR3 residues: CASSYGNYGYTF. As DNA, the CDR3 is TGTGCCAGCAGTTACGGAAACTATGGCTACACCTTC.

The chain carries TRBV10-3 and TRBJ1-5; unclear D gene. Trimming took 5 bases from V and 4 from J, leaving 9 bases between them. Germline CDR1 is ENHRY and CDR2 is SYGVKD. This CDR3 has 13 amino acids. The CDR3, as DNA: TGTGCCATCAGTTCGAGGGAAAATCAGCCCCAGCATTTT. Translating it yields CAISSRENQPQHF.